This T cell receptor beta chain came from a study of blood T cell repertoires in COVID-19. Background on the study: The study drew acute and convalescent COVID-19 samples from the United States, Italy and Spain.

Profiled with immunoSEQ multiplex PCR; TCRdb holds only in-frame clones, not every one. The data show approximately 330,000 clones, about 86% seen once. V lost 5 bases and J lost 3; bases outside the gene matches: 9. The CDR3 runs to 15 residues. Germline V gives CDR1 SGHAT, CDR2 FQNNGV. The TCR originated in a woman aged 40-49 years with acute COVID-19. The rearrangement uses TRBV11-2 and TRBJ2-7, with TRBD2 matching 8 bases. The sample was PBMCs or T cells enriched from blood (not recorded which). CDR3 coding DNA: TGTGCCAGCAGCCCCATCGGGGGGGCCAACTACGAGCAGTACTTC. This sequence encodes CASSPIGGANYEQYF.